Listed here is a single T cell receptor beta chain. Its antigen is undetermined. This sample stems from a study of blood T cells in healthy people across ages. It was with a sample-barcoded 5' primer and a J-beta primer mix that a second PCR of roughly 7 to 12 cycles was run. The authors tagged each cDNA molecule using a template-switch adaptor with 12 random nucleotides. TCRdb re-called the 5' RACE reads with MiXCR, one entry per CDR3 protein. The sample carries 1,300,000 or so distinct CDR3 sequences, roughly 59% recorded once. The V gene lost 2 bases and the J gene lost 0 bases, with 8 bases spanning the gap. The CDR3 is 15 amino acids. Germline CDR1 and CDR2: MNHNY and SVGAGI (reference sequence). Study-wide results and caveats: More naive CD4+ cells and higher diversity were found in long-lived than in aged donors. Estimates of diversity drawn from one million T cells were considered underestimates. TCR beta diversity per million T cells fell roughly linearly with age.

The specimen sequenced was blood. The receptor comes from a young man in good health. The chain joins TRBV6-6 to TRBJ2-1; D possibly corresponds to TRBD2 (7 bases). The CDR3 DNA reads TGTGCCAGCAGTTACGGGGGGGCCTCCTACAATGAGCAGTTCTTC. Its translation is CASSYGGASYNEQFF.